These 20 T cell receptor beta chains came from one sample sequenced in a study of cytomegalovirus exposure and HLA in healthy donors. With 60 Vbeta and 13 Jbeta primers, the PCR was carried out. Measured with immunoSEQ multiplex PCR; TCRdb has only the in-frame clones, and not every one. Here the sample spans 30,000 to 45,000 clones, 86% being singletons. Sequencing was performed on PBMCs. The receptors derive from a woman aged 40 to 49 in good health and CMV-seropositive.

The rearrangement joins TRBV9 to TRBJ2-2, with 9 bases matching TRBD2. The CDR3 extends over 16 amino acids. V trimming: 4 bases; J trimming: 2 bases; junction bases outside the gene matches: 6. The germline V gene encodes CDR1 SGDLS and CDR2 YYNGEE. The CDR3 bases are TGTGCCAGCAGCCCCATAGCGGGGGACAACACCGGGGAGCTGTTTTTT. Its translation: CASSPIAGDNTGELFF.

This clone was found once. The chain recombines TRBV21-1 with TRBJ1-1; the tabulated D call, TRBD1, remains unverified against the DNA. TRBV21-1 is a listed pseudogene. This CDR3 comprises 15 residues. The chain's CDR3 is CASSGHGTGGTEAFF. The CDR3 nucleotides are TGTGCCAGCAGCGGGCATGGGACAGGGGGCACTGAAGCTTTCTTT.

The rearrangement links TRBV25-1 to TRBJ1-2; 10 nucleotides match TRBD1. The CDR3 spans 13 residues. V lost 3 bases to trimming and J lost 7 bases; unmatched junction nucleotides: 2. Germline lookup yields CDR1 MGHDK and CDR2 SYGVNS. The CDR3 DNA reads as TGTGCCAGCAGTGAGGGACAGGGGTGTGGCTACACCTTC. The encoded protein is CASSEGQGCGYTF.

This chain connects TRBV6-1 to TRBJ2-7; 8 nucleotides match TRBD1. V dropped 5 bases and J dropped 2; count of bases not matched to a gene: 5. Germline values: CDR1 MNHNS, CDR2 SASEGT. The CDR3 has 14 amino acids. The CDR3 DNA reads TGTGCCAGCAGTTTGACAGGGGATACCTACGAGCAGTACTTC. Translation gives CASSLTGDTYEQYF.

The sample holds a few counts of this clone. CDR3 amino acids: CASSLTRGNQPQHF. CDR3 DNA sequence: TGTGCCAGCAGCTTAACGCGGGGCAATCAGCCCCAGCATTTT. The V and J genes are TRBV7-2 and TRBJ1-5; D call uncertain. V was clipped by 2 bases and J by 2 bases, with 7 bases between them. Germline CDR1 is SGHTA and CDR2 is FQGNSA. The CDR3 has 14 residues.

This chain links TRBV4-1 with TRBJ2-1, with 9 bases identical to TRBD2. V was clipped by 2 bases and J by 6 bases; unmatched bases: 5. CDR1 and CDR2 from the germline V gene are MGHRA and YSYEKL. The CDR3 runs to 15 residues. The CDR3 spells CASSQHGLATNEQFF. The CDR3 DNA follows: TGCGCCAGCAGCCAACACGGACTAGCGACCAATGAGCAGTTCTTC.

This clone turned up a few times. V is TRBV4-1 and J is TRBJ2-1; 12 nucleotides match TRBD2. The junction had 5 bases not matched to a gene; V was cut back by 1 base and J by 10 bases. The CDR3 loop spans 15 amino acids. Germline loops: CDR1 MGHRA, CDR2 YSYEKL. The CDR3 DNA sequence: TGCGCCAGCAGCCAAGGACTAGCGGGGGCGGGGGAGCAGTTCTTC. It encodes CASSQGLAGAGEQFF.

The chain recombines TRBV27 with TRBJ2-4; TRBD1 matches at 12 bases. Per germline, CDR1 MNHEY and CDR2 SMNVEV (reference sequence). The CDR3 runs 18 residues. The ends lost 4 bases at V and 0 bases at J; junction bases unmatched: 7. CDR3 nucleotides: TGTGCCAGCAGTTCCCGGGACAGGGGGCTTCTAGCCAAAAACATTCAGTACTTC. As protein: CASSSRDRGLLAKNIQYF.

V and J are TRBV7-2 and TRBJ2-1; 8 bases fit TRBD2. CDR3 length: 16 residues. Germline lookup yields CDR1 SGHTA and CDR2 FQGNSA. The trim removed 1 base at V and 5 bases at J, leaving 7 bases unmatched. This chain's CDR3 is CASSLVAGLTHNEQFF. CDR3 DNA: TGTGCCAGCAGCTTAGTAGCGGGGCTAACCCACAATGAGCAGTTCTTC.

This chain links TRBV5-1 with TRBJ2-7; perhaps TRBD1 as D (5 bases). Germline values: CDR1 SGHRS, CDR2 YFSETQ. V was trimmed by 4 bases and J by 1 base, leaving 9 bases between them. The CDR3 sequence is 13 residues long. CDR3 sequence reads: CASSVRVSYEQYF. DNA for the CDR3: TGCGCCAGCAGCGTCAGGGTTTCCTACGAGCAGTACTTC.

This clone is a singleton in its sample. In this CDR3 the conserved last residue, phenylalanine or tryptophan, is missing, so a read error is likely. This chain joins TRBV6-6 and TRBJ1-2; 10 nucleotides line up with TRBD1. Unmatched junction bases numbered 9, after V lost 6 bases and J lost 8 bases. The germline CDR1 and CDR2 sequences are MNHNY and SVGAGI (reference sequence). This CDR3 has 14 residues. CDR3 bases: TGTGCCAGCAGACCCGGGACAGGGGCGGGCGGCTACACCCTC. Its protein is CASRPGTGAGGYTL.

The rearrangement uses TRBV4-3 and TRBJ2-7, with D possibly being TRBD2 (6 bases). The germline V gene encodes CDR1 LGHNA and CDR2 YSLEER. V gave up 1 base and J gave up 3 bases, with 13 bases separating them. This CDR3 is built from 15 residues. CDR3 protein: CASSQGRGEIYEQYF. The CDR3 coding sequence is TGCGCCAGCAGCCAAGGGCGCGGGGAGATCTACGAGCAGTACTTC.

The genes are TRBV5-1 and TRBJ1-1, with D maybe TRBD1 (6 bases). Per the germline V gene, CDR1 is SGHRS and CDR2 is YFSETQ. The germline V and J ends were trimmed by 2 bases and 2 bases, with 13 bases remaining between them. This CDR3 is 15 amino acids long. The DNA of the CDR3 is TGCGCCAGCAGCTTAGACGAACAGGGTAACACTGAAGCTTTCTTT. Encoded protein: CASSLDEQGNTEAFF.

The V and J genes are TRBV7-8 and TRBJ2-7; a possible D gene is TRBD2 (5 bases). The V and J ends lost 2 bases and 6 bases respectively, with 14 bases between them. Germline assignment: CDR1 SGHVS and CDR2 FQNEAQ. This CDR3 comprises 14 residues. CDR3 amino acids: CASSLRWSSSEQYF. CDR3 nucleotides: TGTGCCAGCAGCTTACGGTGGTCTAGCAGCGAGCAGTACTTC. The full variable domain, rest sourced from reference TRBV7-8 and TRBJ2-7, is GAGVSQSPRYKVAKRGQDVALRCDPISGHVSLFWYQQALGQGPEFLTYFQNEAQLDKSGLPSDRFFAERPEGSVSTLKIQRTQQEDSAVYLCASSLRWSSSEQYFGPGTRLTVT.

This clone has a handful of counts. The chain recombines TRBV27 with TRBJ1-5; 8 nucleotides agree with TRBD1. Germline loops: CDR1 MNHEY, CDR2 SMNVEV (reference sequence). V was pared by 6 bases and J by 4 bases, with 5 bases of the junction left unmatched. This CDR3 has 14 amino acids. The CDR3 reads CASSRDRGNQPQHF. CDR3 DNA: TGTGCCAGCAGCCGTGACAGGGGAAATCAGCCCCAGCATTTT.

This clone occurred once. The gene calls are TRBV5-4 and TRBJ2-1; 11 bases fit TRBD2. The CDR3 is made up of 15 amino acids. Per the germline V gene, CDR1 is SGHNT and CDR2 is YYREEE (reference sequence). The J segment lost 7 bases and the V segment lost 6 bases, leaving 9 bases of the junction unmatched. As DNA, the CDR3 is TGTGCCAGCACCACTAGCGGGGGCGTGCCTAATGAGCAGTTCTTC. Its protein is CASTTSGGVPNEQFF. The full variable domain, in which reference TRBV5-4 and TRBJ2-1 provide the parts outside the CDR3, is ETGVTQSPTHLIKTRGQQVTLRCSSQSGHNTVSWYQQALGQGPQFIFQYYREEENGRGNFPPRFSGLQFPNYSSELNVNALELDDSALYLCASTTSGGVPNEQFFGPGTRLTVL.

This clone showed up just a few times. One end of the junction fails to match germline, which may point to a read error. The chain employs TRBV10-2 and TRBJ2-2, with 8 bases that match TRBD1. CDR3 length equals 14 residues. Germline V lookup: CDR1 WSHSY, CDR2 SAAADI. The CDR3 sequence: CASSHTGGSGELFF. The CDR3 DNA reads as TGTGCCAGCAGTCATACAGGGGGGTCCGGGGAGCTGTTTTTT.

The V gene is TRBV6-5, the J gene TRBJ1-1; 8 nucleotides line up with TRBD1. Germline V CDR1 and CDR2: MNHEY, SVGAGI. This CDR3 has 13 residues. The ends lost 6 bases at V and 11 bases at J; junction bases unmatched: 11. The CDR3 reads CASRPPGTGDAFF. As DNA, the CDR3 is TGTGCCAGCAGGCCCCCCGGGACAGGAGACGCTTTCTTT.

V usage is TRBV27 and J usage is TRBJ2-4, with a possible D match to TRBD1 (6 bases). CDR3 length: 12 residues. V lost 5 bases and J lost 10, with 12 bases in between. CDR1 is MNHEY, CDR2 SMNVEV, per germline (reference sequence). The CDR3 coding sequence is TGTGCCAGCAGTGGGCCACAGGGAATTCAGTACTTC. Amino acids: CASSGPQGIQYF.

In its sample, this clone was seen once. The chain has TRBV7-6 and TRBJ1-2; a weak D match, TRBD1 (5 bases). Trimming took off 4 bases at V and 4 bases at J, with 22 bases between the two ends. Germline assignment: CDR1 SGHVS and CDR2 FNYEAQ. The CDR3 spans 17 residues. CDR3 DNA: TGTGCCAGCAGCTCGGGGGGGGACCTGGGCAAGGCCTATGGCTACACCTTC. The encoded protein is CASSSGGDLGKAYGYTF. Supplemented by reference TRBV7-6 and TRBJ1-2, the full variable domain reads GAGVSQSPRYKVTKRGQDVALRCDPISGHVSLYWYRQALGQGPEFLTYFNYEAQQDKSGLPNDRFSAERPEGSISTLTIQRTEQRDSAMYRCASSSGGDLGKAYGYTFGSGTRLTVV.